This T cell receptor (beta chain) was sequenced in a study of T cells after posttransplantation cyclophosphamide. Study-level findings and limits: Tissue-infiltrating T cells from skin or gut overlapped little with blood T cells. After PTCy, TRB diversity resembled that of CNI/methotrexate controls. Later blood repertoires were often dominated by clones from the donor CD8+ memory compartment.

Regarding this clone: Its antigen is as yet unknown.

TCRdb's table, derived via immunoSEQ multiplex PCR, lists solely in-frame clones and lacks some. Counted here are 1,500 to 2,000 clones, roughly 70% occurring once; the ten biggest clones make up roughly 14%. Busulfan-fludarabine conditioning, marrow transplant, and cyclophosphamide on days +3 and +4 were administered. Germline-derived CDR1 and CDR2 are DFQATT and SNEGSKA (reference sequence). Trimming cost V 4 bases and J 6 bases, with 10 bases left between them. The CDR3 is 11 residues long. The sequence was collected from a female patient aged 60 or older who received an allogeneic stem cell transplant from a related donor and was CMV-positive. T cells may partly derive from the graft donor. The sample in question was CD4+ T cells sorted from blood, obtained after allogeneic stem cell transplant with posttransplant cyclophosphamide. V gene TRBV20-1 combines with J gene TRBJ2-7; D is unresolved. For the CDR3, the DNA is TGCAGTGCTACCCGCGGCCGCGAGCAGTACTTC. This sequence encodes CSATRGREQYF.